This T cell receptor (beta chain) emerged from a study of shared T cell receptors in the human thymus. Method: immunoSEQ multiplex PCR; TCRdb's copy keeps in-frame clones and lacks some. The data contain hundreds of thousands of clones, more than 70% of them seen just once; the ten biggest clones take up just under 0.0095%. The same sample was also used in a study of human thymus T cells. That study adds: Thymus tissue was removed during corrective cardiac surgery. Thymic and blood repertoires appeared to show biased V and J gene usage. Thymic TCR repertoires of unrelated people reportedly overlapped highly.

Sequencing was performed on thymocytes. This TCR was sampled from a boy younger than two with a congenital heart defect.

CDR3 nucleotide sequence: TGTGCCAGCAGCCCCGGACTAGCGGTGGATCCTAGCACAGATACGCAGTATTTT. It codes for CASSPGLAVDPSTDTQYF. V usage is TRBV7-3 and J usage is TRBJ2-3; 10 positions match TRBD2. With V trimmed by 5 bases and J by 0 bases, 11 bases remained unmatched. The CDR3 spans 18 residues. Germline V gene lookup returns CDR1 SGHTA and CDR2 FQGTGA.